This T cell receptor (beta chain) was identified in a study of blood T cell repertoires in COVID-19. As for the study in general: Sources were T cells, B-cell-depleted T cells, or PBMCs; the material itself was cDNA or gDNA.

V lost 3 bases and J lost 14, with 15 bases in between. CDR1 is SGHRS, CDR2 YFSETQ, per germline. The CDR3 totals 12 residues. The assay was immunoSEQ multiplex PCR, and TCRdb's table has in-frame clones only and misses some. The sample yields about 57,000 clones, less than 80% seen once. The chain has TRBV5-1 and TRBJ2-1, with D tentatively TRBD1 (6 bases). The specimen sequenced was peripheral blood. The TCR comes from a human donor in a cohort sampled during active COVID-19. CDR3 coding DNA: TGCGCCAGCAGCTCAGGACAGTCACGAGAGTTCTTC. Residues: CASSSGQSREFF.